Listed below are T cell receptor beta chains from one sample, sequenced in a study of response to subunit inactivated influenza vaccine. Each CDR3 protein is one row after TCRdb ran MiXCR on the RT-PCR reads. Among over 300,000 distinct CDR3 sequences listed, 21% were seen once. The sample was PBMCs from blood, taken approximately 20 months after vaccination. The receptors derive from a man aged 50 to 69 who received an inactivated influenza vaccine. Each CDR3 is given with its conserved first and last residue. The order of the fields is clone size, J gene, D gene, CDR3 length, V gene, CDR3 protein, CDR3 DNA. D genes are given only for firm matches. The listing skips clone size in some rows; elsewhere it reads once, few, many or a size class.

clone_size: -; j_call: TRBJ1-1; d_call: -; cdr3_length: 17; v_call: TRBV18; cdr3_aa: CASSPFLDRTENTEAFF; cdr3_nt: TGTGCCAGCTCACCCTTTCTTGACCGGACAGAGAACACTGAAGCTTTCTTT
clone_size: -; j_call: TRBJ1-4; d_call: -; cdr3_length: 16; v_call: TRBV4-1; cdr3_aa: CASSRVVVPTNEKLFF; cdr3_nt: TGCGCCAGCAGCCGAGTTGTCGTCCCAACTAATGAAAAACTGTTTTTT
clone_size: many; j_call: TRBJ1-2; d_call: TRBD1; cdr3_length: 13; v_call: TRBV29-1; cdr3_aa: CSLNVGTGDGYTF; cdr3_nt: TGCAGCCTCAATGTGGGGACAGGGGATGGCTACACCTTC
clone_size: -; j_call: TRBJ2-1; d_call: TRBD2; cdr3_length: 18; v_call: TRBV28; cdr3_aa: CASSSLRSTSGFYNEQFF; cdr3_nt: TGTGCCAGCAGTTCCCTAAGATCGACTAGCGGGTTTTACAATGAGCAGTTCTTC
clone_size: few; j_call: TRBJ1-2; d_call: -; cdr3_length: 12; v_call: TRBV30; cdr3_aa: CAWSAGVGGYTF; cdr3_nt: TGTGCCTGGAGTGCAGGGGTCGGCGGCTACACCTTC
clone_size: -; j_call: TRBJ2-2; d_call: TRBD2; cdr3_length: 17; v_call: TRBV9; cdr3_aa: CASSTRLAGVRTGELFF; cdr3_nt: TGTGCCAGCAGCACCCGACTAGCGGGAGTCAGGACCGGGGAGCTGTTTTTT
clone_size: few; j_call: TRBJ1-2; d_call: TRBD1; cdr3_length: 12; v_call: TRBV14; cdr3_aa: CASSDSPGQITF; cdr3_nt: TGTGCCAGCAGCGATAGCCCGGGACAGATCACCTTC
clone_size: few; j_call: TRBJ1-1; d_call: -; cdr3_length: 14; v_call: TRBV7-9; cdr3_aa: CASSSKTVNTEAFF; cdr3_nt: TGTGCCAGCAGTTCGAAGACAGTGAACACTGAAGCTTTCTTT
clone_size: few; j_call: TRBJ1-6; d_call: -; cdr3_length: 17; v_call: TRBV15; cdr3_aa: CATRVGGPSSYNSPLHF; cdr3_nt: TGTGCCACCAGAGTTGGTGGGCCAAGCTCCTATAATTCACCCCTCCACTTT
clone_size: -; j_call: TRBJ2-3; d_call: TRBD1; cdr3_length: 17; v_call: TRBV23-1; cdr3_aa: CASRSTWDRQFADTQYF; cdr3_nt: TGCGCCAGCAGGTCTACCTGGGACAGGCAATTCGCAGATACGCAGTATTTT
clone_size: -; j_call: TRBJ1-5; d_call: -; cdr3_length: 14; v_call: TRBV28; cdr3_aa: CASSFGRIDQPQHF; cdr3_nt: TGTGCCAGCAGTTTCGGACGAATTGATCAGCCCCAGCATTTT
clone_size: -; j_call: TRBJ2-7; d_call: TRBD1; cdr3_length: 14; v_call: TRBV5-1; cdr3_aa: CASSLLGQDGEQYF; cdr3_nt: TGCGCCAGCAGCTTGCTGGGACAGGATGGCGAGCAGTACTTC
clone_size: many; j_call: TRBJ2-3; d_call: -; cdr3_length: 13; v_call: TRBV6-6; cdr3_aa: CASSHENGGTQYF; cdr3_nt: TGTGCCAGCAGTCACGAGAATGGGGGCACGCAGTATTTT
clone_size: many; j_call: TRBJ1-1; d_call: -; cdr3_length: 13; v_call: TRBV29-1; cdr3_aa: CSVSRGRNTEAFF; cdr3_nt: TGCAGCGTGTCGCGGGGGAGAAACACTGAAGCTTTCTTT
clone_size: -; j_call: TRBJ1-2; d_call: -; cdr3_length: 16; v_call: TRBV12-3/TRBV12-4; cdr3_aa: CASRDLGDASYYGYTF; cdr3_nt: TGTGCCAGCAGAGACCTGGGGGACGCCAGTTACTATGGCTACACCTTC
clone_size: -; j_call: TRBJ1-2; d_call: -; cdr3_length: 14; v_call: TRBV20-1; cdr3_aa: CSTDGGSLNYGYTF; cdr3_nt: TGCAGTACCGATGGGGGGTCACTCAACTATGGCTACACCTTC
clone_size: -; j_call: TRBJ2-7; d_call: -; cdr3_length: 14; v_call: TRBV28; cdr3_aa: CASSLSSLLSRLHF; cdr3_nt: TGTGCCAGCAGTCTCAGCAGTCTTCTGTCTAGGTTGCACTTC
clone_size: many; j_call: TRBJ1-3; d_call: -; cdr3_length: 15; v_call: TRBV28; cdr3_aa: CASSLAGESMDTIYF; cdr3_nt: TGTGCCAGCAGTTTAGCGGGGGAGTCGATGGACACCATATATTTT
clone_size: -; j_call: TRBJ1-5; d_call: -; cdr3_length: 15; v_call: TRBV4-3; cdr3_aa: CASSQDRRVNQPQHF; cdr3_nt: TGCGCCAGCAGCCAAGATCGTCGGGTCAATCAGCCCCAGCATTTT
clone_size: -; j_call: TRBJ1-2; d_call: -; cdr3_length: 16; v_call: TRBV4-1; cdr3_aa: CASSQVGGRLYNGYTF; cdr3_nt: TGCGCCAGCAGCCAAGTCGGCGGACGGCTCTACAATGGCTACACCTTC
clone_size: few; j_call: TRBJ2-7; d_call: -; cdr3_length: 16; v_call: TRBV15; cdr3_aa: CATSRDRVLSSYEQYF; cdr3_nt: TGTGCCACCAGCAGAGACCGCGTTCTGAGCTCCTACGAGCAGTACTTC
clone_size: -; j_call: TRBJ1-2; d_call: -; cdr3_length: 15; v_call: TRBV5-8; cdr3_aa: CASSLTGLRNYGYTF; cdr3_nt: TGTGCCAGCAGCTTGACAGGGCTGAGGAACTATGGCTACACCTTC
clone_size: few; j_call: TRBJ1-1; d_call: -; cdr3_length: 12; v_call: TRBV20-1; cdr3_aa: CSARLFNTEAFF; cdr3_nt: TGCAGTGCCCGATTATTTAACACTGAAGCTTTCTTT
clone_size: few; j_call: TRBJ2-1; d_call: TRBD2; cdr3_length: 17; v_call: TRBV11-2; cdr3_aa: CASSDLAGGPLVDEQFF; cdr3_nt: TGTGCCAGCAGCGATTTGGCGGGAGGGCCACTCGTCGATGAGCAGTTCTTC
clone_size: many; j_call: TRBJ1-5; d_call: -; cdr3_length: 14; v_call: TRBV12-3/TRBV12-4; cdr3_aa: CASQGTYGMQPQHF; cdr3_nt: TGTGCCAGCCAGGGTACATATGGTATGCAGCCCCAGCATTTT
clone_size: -; j_call: TRBJ2-7; d_call: -; cdr3_length: 14; v_call: TRBV4-2; cdr3_aa: CASSQARSTYEQYF; cdr3_nt: TGTGCCAGCAGCCAAGCCCGCTCCACCTACGAGCAGTACTTC
clone_size: -; j_call: TRBJ1-4; d_call: -; cdr3_length: 16; v_call: TRBV4-2; cdr3_aa: CASSQEAGSAHEKLFF; cdr3_nt: TGTGCCAGCAGCCAAGAGGCAGGATCGGCGCATGAAAAACTGTTTTTT
clone_size: many; j_call: TRBJ1-2; d_call: -; cdr3_length: 12; v_call: TRBV18; cdr3_aa: CASAADPYGYTF; cdr3_nt: TGTGCCAGCGCGGCCGACCCTTATGGCTACACCTTC
clone_size: many; j_call: TRBJ1-1; d_call: -; cdr3_length: 15; v_call: TRBV5-1; cdr3_aa: CASSLVVRDLSEAFF; cdr3_nt: TGCGCCAGCAGCTTGGTAGTCAGGGACCTTTCTGAAGCTTTCTTT
clone_size: -; j_call: TRBJ2-4; d_call: -; cdr3_length: 11; v_call: TRBV7-2; cdr3_aa: CASRGINIQYF; cdr3_nt: TGTGCCAGCAGGGGGATAAACATTCAGTACTTC
clone_size: -; j_call: TRBJ2-5; d_call: TRBD2; cdr3_length: 16; v_call: TRBV3-1; cdr3_aa: CASSQLMTSGGETQYF; cdr3_nt: TGTGCCAGCAGCCAACTAATGACTAGCGGGGGAGAGACCCAGTACTTC
clone_size: -; j_call: TRBJ2-3; d_call: -; cdr3_length: 16; v_call: TRBV5-1; cdr3_aa: CASSPGGGGGTDTQYF; cdr3_nt: TGCGCCAGCAGCCCCGGTGGGGGGGGCGGCACAGATACGCAGTATTTT
clone_size: -; j_call: TRBJ2-1; d_call: -; cdr3_length: 15; v_call: TRBV18; cdr3_aa: CASSPVLASPREQFF; cdr3_nt: TGTGCCAGCTCACCGGTACTAGCTAGTCCTCGTGAGCAGTTCTTC
clone_size: many; j_call: TRBJ1-6; d_call: -; cdr3_length: 13; v_call: TRBV14; cdr3_aa: CASSQAVSSPLHF; cdr3_nt: TGTGCCAGCAGCCAAGCAGTGAGTTCACCCCTCCACTTT
clone_size: few; j_call: TRBJ1-1; d_call: TRBD1; cdr3_length: 18; v_call: TRBV29-1; cdr3_aa: CSVEDRGTARFMNTEAFF; cdr3_nt: TGCAGCGTTGAAGATCGTGGGACAGCTCGCTTCATGAACACTGAAGCTTTCTTT
clone_size: many; j_call: TRBJ1-2; d_call: -; cdr3_length: 13; v_call: TRBV5-1; cdr3_aa: CASSLIRDGGYTF; cdr3_nt: TGCGCCAGCAGCTTGATCCGAGACGGTGGCTACACCTTC
clone_size: few; j_call: TRBJ1-5; d_call: -; cdr3_length: 15; v_call: TRBV20-1; cdr3_aa: CSARGHSESNQPQHF; cdr3_nt: TGCAGTGCTAGGGGACATTCAGAATCAAATCAGCCCCAGCATTTT
clone_size: few; j_call: TRBJ1-6; d_call: TRBD1; cdr3_length: 13; v_call: TRBV5-4; cdr3_aa: CASSGQGDSPLHF; cdr3_nt: TGTGCCAGCAGCGGACAGGGAGATTCACCCCTCCACTTT
clone_size: few; j_call: TRBJ2-7; d_call: TRBD2; cdr3_length: 14; v_call: TRBV2; cdr3_aa: CASSGLAGYYEQYF; cdr3_nt: TGTGCCAGCAGTGGGCTAGCGGGGTACTACGAGCAGTACTTC
clone_size: few; j_call: TRBJ2-7; d_call: TRBD2; cdr3_length: 13; v_call: TRBV20-1; cdr3_aa: CSARMTSDYEQYF; cdr3_nt: TGCAGTGCTAGGATGACTAGCGACTACGAGCAGTACTTC
clone_size: few; j_call: TRBJ1-3; d_call: -; cdr3_length: 14; v_call: TRBV5-1; cdr3_aa: CASRSGGSGNTIYF; cdr3_nt: TGCGCAAGCCGCTCGGGGGGCTCTGGAAACACCATATATTTT